The present entry profiles one T cell receptor beta chain with its context. Sequencing was performed with immunoSEQ multiplex PCR; in TCRdb, only in-frame clones are kept and a portion is missing. The data hold some 500,000 clones, with around 96% observed a single time. The data originate from a study of shared clonotypes between healthy human individuals. The receptor was derived from a woman aged 25 to 39 in good health. The sample comprised naive CD4+ T cells sorted from blood. The subset here: CD45RA+ positively selected.

CDR3 protein: CASSSTGTQETQYF. CDR3 nucleotide sequence: TGCGCCAGCAGCTCCACCGGGACTCAAGAGACCCAGTACTTC. This sequence joins TRBV5-1 and TRBJ2-5; TRBD2 is a possible D gene (6 bases). The CDR3 runs 14 residues. Trimming removed 3 bases from V and 2 bases from J, with 11 bases in between. Germline V gives CDR1 SGHRS, CDR2 YFSETQ.